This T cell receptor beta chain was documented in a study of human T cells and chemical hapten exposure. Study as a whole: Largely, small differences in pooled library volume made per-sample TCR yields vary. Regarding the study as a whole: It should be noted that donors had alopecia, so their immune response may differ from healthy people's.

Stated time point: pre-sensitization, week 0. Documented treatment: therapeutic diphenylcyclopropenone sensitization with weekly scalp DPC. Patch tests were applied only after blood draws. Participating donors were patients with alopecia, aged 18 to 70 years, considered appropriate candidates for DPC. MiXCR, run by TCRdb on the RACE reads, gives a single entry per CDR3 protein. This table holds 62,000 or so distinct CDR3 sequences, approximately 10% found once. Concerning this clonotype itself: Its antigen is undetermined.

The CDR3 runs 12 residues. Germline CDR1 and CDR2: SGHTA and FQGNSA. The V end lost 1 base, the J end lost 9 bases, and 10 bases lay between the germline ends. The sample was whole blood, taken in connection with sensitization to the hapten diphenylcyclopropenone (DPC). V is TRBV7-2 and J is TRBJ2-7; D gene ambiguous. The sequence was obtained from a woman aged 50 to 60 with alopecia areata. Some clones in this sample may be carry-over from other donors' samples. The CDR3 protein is CASSLGVKGQYF. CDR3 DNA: TGTGCCAGCAGCTTAGGGGTCAAGGGGCAGTACTTC.